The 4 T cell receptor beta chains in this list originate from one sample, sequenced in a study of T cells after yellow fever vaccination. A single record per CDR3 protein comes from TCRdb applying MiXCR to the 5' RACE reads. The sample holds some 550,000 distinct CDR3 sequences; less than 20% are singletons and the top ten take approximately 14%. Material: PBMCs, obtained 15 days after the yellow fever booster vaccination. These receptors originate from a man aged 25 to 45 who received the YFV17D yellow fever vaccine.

CDR3 DNA sequence: TGCAGTGCTAGATCACTAGCGGGGGGGGCCTACAATGAGCAGTTCTTC. Translated, it gives CSARSLAGGAYNEQFF. The chain employs TRBV20-1 and TRBJ2-1; 13 bases are a match to TRBD2. The CDR3 is 16 amino acids. V gave up 2 bases and J gave up 2 bases; unmatched junction bases: 3. Germline CDR1 reads DFQATT; CDR2 reads SNEGSKA (reference sequence).

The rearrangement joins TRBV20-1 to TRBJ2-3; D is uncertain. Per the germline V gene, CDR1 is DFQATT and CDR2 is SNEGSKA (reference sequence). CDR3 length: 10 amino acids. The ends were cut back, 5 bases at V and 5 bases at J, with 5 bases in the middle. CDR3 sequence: CSAARDTQYF. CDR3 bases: TGCAGTGCTGCACGAGATACGCAGTATTTT.

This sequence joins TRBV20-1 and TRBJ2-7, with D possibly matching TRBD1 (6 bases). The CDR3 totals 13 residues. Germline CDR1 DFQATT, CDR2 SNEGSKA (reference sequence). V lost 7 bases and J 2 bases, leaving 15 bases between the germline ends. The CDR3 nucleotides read TGCAGTGGTAAGGGACAAGTGACCTACGAGCAGTACTTC. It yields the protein CSGKGQVTYEQYF.

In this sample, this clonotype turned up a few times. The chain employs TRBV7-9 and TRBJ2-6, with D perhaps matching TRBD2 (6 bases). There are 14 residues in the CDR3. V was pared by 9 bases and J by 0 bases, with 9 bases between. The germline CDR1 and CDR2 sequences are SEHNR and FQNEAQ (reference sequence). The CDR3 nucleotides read TGTGCCAGGACCGGGAGCTCTGGGGCCAACGTCCTGACTTTC. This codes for CARTGSSGANVLTF.